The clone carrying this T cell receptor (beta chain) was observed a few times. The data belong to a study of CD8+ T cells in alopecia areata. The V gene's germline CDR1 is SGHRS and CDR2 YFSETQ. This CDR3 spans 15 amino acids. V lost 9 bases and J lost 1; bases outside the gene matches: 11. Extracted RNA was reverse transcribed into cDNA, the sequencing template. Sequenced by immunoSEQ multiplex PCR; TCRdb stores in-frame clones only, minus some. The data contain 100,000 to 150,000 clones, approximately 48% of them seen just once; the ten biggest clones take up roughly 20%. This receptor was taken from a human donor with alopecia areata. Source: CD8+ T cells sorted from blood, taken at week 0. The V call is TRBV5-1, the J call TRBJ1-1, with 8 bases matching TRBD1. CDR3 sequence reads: CATSRRTGTNTEAFF. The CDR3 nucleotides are TGCGCCACCTCGAGGAGGACAGGGACGAACACTGAAGCTTTCTTT.